Below are 22 T cell receptor beta chains sequenced from a single sample in a study of OX40 agonist ivuxolimab in advanced cancers. Produced via immunoSEQ multiplex PCR; TCRdb's table is partial and in-frame only. The table has tens of thousands of clones, about 80% seen once. Sequencing was performed on CD4+ or CD8+ T cells sorted from blood, taken in a trial of the OX40 agonist ivuxolimab. Receptors were obtained from an adult with an advanced solid tumor such as melanoma, head and neck, liver or kidney cancer.

In its sample, this clone was seen once. The CDR3 DNA reads TGTGCCAGCAGTTCACCGGGACAGGGCACTGAAGCTTTCTTT. Protein: CASSSPGQGTEAFF. The gene calls are TRBV6-5 and TRBJ1-1; 9 nucleotides match TRBD1. This CDR3 has 14 residues. V gave up 4 bases and J gave up 4 bases; unmatched junction bases: 4. Germline CDR1 reads MNHEY; CDR2 reads SVGAGI.

The count of this clone is one. The rearrangement uses TRBV5-1 and TRBJ2-5, with 7 positions matching TRBD1. This CDR3 spans 15 amino acids. The junction had 7 bases not matched to a gene; V was cut back by 4 bases and J by 1 base. Germline values: CDR1 SGHRS, CDR2 YFSETQ. The CDR3 spells CASSAEGTVQETQYF. The CDR3 DNA reads as TGCGCCAGCAGCGCAGAAGGGACAGTCCAAGAGACCCAGTACTTC.

CDR3 in amino acids: CASSRSQQITRTGELFF. The DNA of the CDR3 is TGCGCCAGCAGCCGCAGCCAACAAATAACAAGGACCGGGGAGCTGTTTTTT. The chain is built from TRBV5-1 and TRBJ2-2; D call uncertain. The V gene's germline CDR1 is SGHRS and CDR2 YFSETQ. V was clipped by 4 bases and J by 5 bases, with 21 bases between them. CDR3 size: 17 residues.

The rearrangement joins TRBV5-1 to TRBJ1-4, with D possibly being TRBD1 (6 bases). The CDR3 loop spans 15 amino acids. Looked up from germline, CDR1 is SGHRS and CDR2 is YFSETQ. Trimming removed 4 bases from V and 6 bases from J, with 16 bases in between. The CDR3 DNA reads TGCGCCAGCAGCCCCCTACGGGGGGCTGATGAAAAACTGTTTTTT. Protein product: CASSPLRGADEKLFF.

This chain links TRBV6-5 with TRBJ1-2; D ambiguous. Between the trimmed V and J ends, which lost 5 bases and 4 bases, there was a span of 5 bases. The CDR3 has 11 residues. In germline, CDR1 is MNHEY, CDR2 SVGAGI. CDR3 coding DNA: TGTGCCAGCAGTGACCGCTATGGCTACACCTTC. It translates to CASSDRYGYTF.

The CDR3 DNA follows: TGTGCCAGCTCACGGGGGGAGGATACGCAGTATTTT. The encoded protein is CASSRGEDTQYF. The rearrangement links TRBV18 to TRBJ2-3, with D maybe TRBD2 (6 bases). Germline CDR1 is KGHSH and CDR2 is LQKENI. This CDR3 comprises 12 residues. The V end lost 4 bases, the J end lost 6 bases, and 8 bases lay between the germline ends.

The V and J genes are TRBV5-6 and TRBJ2-1, with D uncertain. CDR1 SGHDT and CDR2 YYEEEE come from the germline V gene. Trimming pared 1 base from V and 0 bases from J, leaving 8 bases between. This CDR3 is 15 amino acids long. CDR3 protein: CASSLSHASYNEQFF. As DNA, the CDR3 is TGTGCCAGCAGCTTGAGCCACGCCTCCTACAATGAGCAGTTCTTC.

The chain employs TRBV5-1 and TRBJ1-2; D possibly corresponds to TRBD1 (5 bases). CDR1 is SGHRS, CDR2 YFSETQ, per germline. There are 14 residues in the CDR3. V was trimmed by 4 bases and J by 4 bases, leaving 14 bases between them. The CDR3 loop reads CASSTGRDFYGYTF. CDR3 nucleotides: TGCGCCAGCAGCACGGGACGGGACTTCTATGGCTACACCTTC.

This chain uses TRBV6-5 with TRBJ1-3; possible D gene TRBD1, 6 bases. The CDR3 has 14 residues. V shed 2 bases and J shed 4 bases, with 9 bases lying between them. CDR1 is MNHEY, CDR2 SVGAGI, per germline. The CDR3 sequence is CASSYRGIGNTIYF. The CDR3, as DNA: TGTGCCAGCAGTTACAGGGGGATAGGAAACACCATATATTTT.

The V gene is TRBV28, the J gene TRBJ1-5; 11 nucleotides align to TRBD1. CDR3 size: 16 residues. The V segment lost 5 bases and the J segment 6 bases; nucleotides outside the gene matches: 9. CDR1 and CDR2 (germline): MDHEN, SYDVKM. CDR3 in DNA: TGTGCCAGCAGTCCCGCCGGGACAGGGGGGACTCAGCCCCAGCATTTT. Translating it yields CASSPAGTGGTQPQHF.

CDR3 sequence (DNA): TGCGCCAGCAGCCAAGATAGGGTCGCAAACACCATATATTTT. The encoded protein is CASSQDRVANTIYF. V usage is TRBV4-1 and J usage is TRBJ1-3; D call uncertain. With 0 bases removed from V and 6 bases from J, the gap between germline ends came to 9 bases. This CDR3 contains 14 residues. Germline V gene data show CDR1 as MGHRA and CDR2 as YSYEKL.

V is TRBV5-4 and J is TRBJ1-4, with TRBD1 matching over 8 bases. V shed 0 bases and J 2 bases; nucleotides not matched to a gene: 0. CDR3 size: 15 residues. CDR1 is SGHNT and CDR2 is YYREEE in the germline V gene (reference sequence). The DNA for the CDR3 is TGTGCCAGCAGCTTGGGACAGGGGACTAATGAAAAACTGTTTTTT. It translates to CASSLGQGTNEKLFF.

Regarding this clone: Germline is not matched at one junction end, which may reflect a read error. The V call is TRBV7-2, the J call TRBJ2-4, with no clear D. CDR1 SGHTA and CDR2 FQGNSA come from the germline V gene. CDR3 length equals 16 residues. This CDR3 reads CASTLTGSIAKNIQYF. In DNA, the CDR3 is TGTGCCAGCACCTTAACCGGATCAATAGCCAAAAACATTCAGTACTTC.

The gene calls are TRBV25-1 and TRBJ1-1; D not resolved. CDR3 length: 15 amino acids. Between the trimmed V and J ends, which lost 8 bases and 1 base, there was a span of 17 bases. The germline gives CDR1 MGHDK, CDR2 SYGVNS. CDR3 bases: TGTGCCAGCGAAGCTAGTTTAGGGAGGAACACTGAAGCTTTCTTT. Its protein product is CASEASLGRNTEAFF. The whole variable domain, filled in from reference TRBV25-1 and TRBJ1-1, reads EADIYQTPRYLVIGTGKKITLECSQTMGHDKMYWYQQDPGMELHLIHYSYGVNSTEKGDLSSESTVSRIRTEHFPLTLESARPSHTSQYLCASEASLGRNTEAFFGQGTRLTVV.

The rearrangement uses TRBV6-1 and TRBJ1-6; 7 nucleotides agree with TRBD1. The CDR3 has 14 amino acids. Germline CDR1 and CDR2: MNHNS and SASEGT. Trimming at V came to 3 bases and at J to 8 bases, leaving 4 bases not matched to a gene. The chain's CDR3 is CASSEGQFYSPLHF. The CDR3 nucleotides are TGTGCCAGCAGTGAGGGACAGTTCTATTCACCCCTCCACTTT.

The rearrangement uses TRBV5-4 and TRBJ1-2; 10 bases align to TRBD1. Trimming at V came to 4 bases and at J to 6 bases, leaving 9 bases not matched to a gene. The length of the CDR3 is 15 residues. Germline V gene data show CDR1 as SGHNT and CDR2 as YYREEE (reference sequence). The CDR3 DNA reads TGTGCCAGCAGCGGAAGGGTGACAGGGGGCGATGGCTACACCTTC. It codes for CASSGRVTGGDGYTF. The full variable domain, completed using reference TRBV5-4 and TRBJ1-2, is ETGVTQSPTHLIKTRGQQVTLRCSSQSGHNTVSWYQQALGQGPQFIFQYYREEENGRGNFPPRFSGLQFPNYSSELNVNALELDDSALYLCASSGRVTGGDGYTFGSGTRLTVV.

This rearrangement joins TRBV19 to TRBJ2-3; 11 bases are shared with TRBD1. With 7 bases clipped from V and 6 bases from J, the junction kept 3 bases outside the gene matches. Per germline, CDR1 LNHDA and CDR2 SQIVND (reference sequence). CDR3 size: 13 residues. The CDR3 protein is CASTGQGGDTQYF. CDR3 DNA sequence: TGTGCCAGTACGGGACAGGGGGGGGATACGCAGTATTTT.

The chain employs TRBV6-5 and TRBJ2-7; 11 bases fit TRBD2. J was trimmed by 7 bases and V by 8 bases; bases with no gene match: 13. Looked up from germline, CDR1 is MNHEY and CDR2 is SVGAGI. The CDR3 is made up of 15 amino acids. The CDR3 coding sequence is TGTGCCAGCTCTCGAGTAGCGGGGGGGCATAGGGAGCAGTACTTC. It is translated as CASSRVAGGHREQYF.

V usage is TRBV5-6 and J usage is TRBJ1-6; 7 positions match TRBD1. The germline gives CDR1 SGHDT, CDR2 YYEEEE. This CDR3 contains 14 residues. The V gene end was trimmed by 2 bases and the J gene end by 6 bases; junction bases not matched to a gene: 2. The CDR3 region is CASSLGGINSPLHF. The CDR3 DNA follows: TGTGCCAGCAGCTTAGGGGGCATTAATTCACCCCTCCACTTT.

The genes are TRBV2 and TRBJ1-5; no clear D. Trimming took 7 bases from V and 0 from J, leaving 7 bases between them. CDR1 and CDR2 from the germline V gene are SNHLY and FYNNEI. The CDR3 length is 13 residues. The CDR3 region has the DNA TGTGCCAGCAATCCCTCTAGCAATCAGCCCCAGCATTTT. This codes for CASNPSSNQPQHF.

The chain recombines TRBV9 with TRBJ2-2; D not certain. V gave up 10 bases and J gave up 0 bases, with 13 bases separating them. The CDR3 length is 14 residues. Germline loops: CDR1 SGDLS, CDR2 YYNGEE. CDR3 in DNA: TGTGCCTCCCAAGGGCCGGCGAACACCGGGGAGCTGTTTTTT. Translation gives CASQGPANTGELFF.

This sequence joins TRBV4-1 and TRBJ1-2, with D unclear. The CDR3 extends over 15 amino acids. The germline V gene encodes CDR1 MGHRA and CDR2 YSYEKL. Trimming left V 2 bases short and J 1 base short, with 11 bases between. DNA of the CDR3: TGCGCCAGCAGCCAACGAGACGGATATAACTATGGCTACACCTTC. It yields the protein CASSQRDGYNYGYTF.